One and the same sample provided the 18 T cell receptor beta chains below, sequenced in a study of T cells in Graves' hyperthyroidism and ophthalmopathy. RNA transcripts were the template for amplifying TCR beta CDR3 regions. With the HTBI primer set, the TCR CDR3 went through a first round of RT-PCR. A single record per CDR3 protein comes from TCRdb applying MiXCR to the multiplex PCR reads. Of roughly 380,000 distinct CDR3 sequences in the sample, approximately 18% were seen once. Input material: blood. The receptors come from a woman aged 40 to 49 with Graves' ophthalmopathy.

Details on this clonotype: A much more abundant neighbour one base away suggests this may be a read error. The chain is built from TRBV28 and TRBJ2-7; maybe TRBD2 (5 bases). Germline values: CDR1 MDHEN, CDR2 SYDVKM. The CDR3 has 16 residues. Between the trimmed V and J ends, which lost 7 bases and 2 bases, there was a span of 21 bases. The CDR3 region has the DNA TGTGCCAGCATATCCAGCGGAACGGGAATCACCTACGAGCAGTACTTC. Amino acid sequence: CASISSGTGITYEQYF.

This clonotype has ten or more counts. V is TRBV12-3 or TRBV12-4 and J is TRBJ1-5; D not resolved. V shed 6 bases and J shed 1 base, with 13 bases lying between them. This CDR3 spans 15 amino acids. The CDR3 nucleotides read TGTGCCAGCAGCTCGGAGGTTGGGAGCAATCAGCCCCAGCATTTT. Translating gives CASSSEVGSNQPQHF.

This clonotype has ten or more counts. The rearrangement uses TRBV6-5 and TRBJ1-2, with D unclear. In germline, CDR1 is MNHEY, CDR2 SVGAGI. Deletions cut 10 bases from V and 8 bases from J, with 20 bases between. The CDR3 has 13 residues. CDR3 in DNA: TGTGCCACCCTACCACGGGAGGCTGCCGGCTACACCTTC. It translates to CATLPREAAGYTF.

This clonotype has at least ten counts. The J gene is TRBJ2-2, the V gene TRBV29-1; 10 nucleotides match TRBD2. The CDR3 spans 14 residues. CDR1 and CDR2 from the germline V gene are SQVTM and ANQGSEA. The J segment lost 3 bases and the V segment lost 2 bases, leaving 0 bases of the junction unmatched. CDR3 coding DNA: TGCAGCGTTGAACTAGCGGGAGACACCGGGGAGCTGTTTTTT. It codes for CSVELAGDTGELFF.

By sample fraction, this clonotype is medium-sized (0.01 to 0.1%). The rearrangement uses TRBV7-2 and TRBJ2-5; the D gene is possibly TRBD1 (6 bases). With 0 bases removed from V and 4 bases from J, the gap between germline ends came to 6 bases. In germline, CDR1 is SGHTA, CDR2 FQGNSA. There are 13 residues in the CDR3. The CDR3 reads CASSLAGGETQYF. The CDR3 DNA is TGTGCCAGCAGCTTAGCAGGGGGAGAGACCCAGTACTTC.

The J gene is TRBJ1-5, the V gene TRBV13, with TRBD1 matching over 12 bases. Germline CDR1 and CDR2: PRHDT and FYEKMQ (reference sequence). This CDR3 has 20 amino acids. J lost 0 bases, V lost 5 bases, and 14 bases had no gene match. The CDR3 DNA follows: TGTGCCAGCAGCCCCGCTCCCTTGGGGACAGGGGGCCTTAGCAATCAGCCCCAGCATTTT. Protein: CASSPAPLGTGGLSNQPQHF.

This chain uses TRBV6-2 or TRBV6-3 with TRBJ2-7, with 12 bases lining up with TRBD2. The CDR3 extends over 20 amino acids. CDR1 MNHEY and CDR2 SVGEGT come from the germline V gene. Trimming removed 2 bases from V and 2 bases from J; junction bases left unmatched: 16. The DNA for the CDR3 is TGTGCCAGCAGTTACCCCCTAGCCTCGACTAGCGGGAGCTACACCTACGAGCAGTACTTC. Translated: CASSYPLASTSGSYTYEQYF.

Ten or more counts support this clonotype. V is TRBV20-1 and J is TRBJ2-5; D may be TRBD2 (5 bases). The CDR3 runs 15 residues. Germline V gene data show CDR1 as DFQATT and CDR2 as SNEGSKA (reference sequence). The V gene lost 0 bases and the J gene lost 5 bases, with 16 bases spanning the gap. The CDR3 DNA reads TGCAGTGCTAGAGATCCAGTAGCGCTGGGGGAGACCCAGTACTTC. It translates to CSARDPVALGETQYF.

V gene TRBV6-5 combines with J gene TRBJ1-5; D not certain. The V end was cut by 10 bases, the J end by 3 bases, with 16 bases between. Germline V CDR1 and CDR2: MNHEY, SVGAGI. The CDR3 contains 14 residues. CDR3 residues: CATLDSYPNQPQHF. The CDR3 coding sequence is TGTGCCACGTTAGATTCCTACCCCAATCAGCCCCAGCATTTT.

Many counts were recorded for this clonotype. The chain combines TRBV7-9 with TRBJ1-5, with D uncertain. Per germline, CDR1 SEHNR and CDR2 FQNEAQ (reference sequence). V was cut by 4 bases and J by 3 bases, with 13 bases left in between. The CDR3 runs to 15 residues. CDR3 coding DNA: TGTGCCAGCAGCTCCACCGGACGGCCCAATCAGCCCCAGCATTTT. Translation gives CASSSTGRPNQPQHF.

In its sample, this clonotype was seen many times. The rearrangement links TRBV14 to TRBJ1-1, with no clear D. V was pared by 5 bases and J by 0 bases, with 16 bases between. This CDR3 comprises 16 residues. CDR1 SGHDN and CDR2 FVKESK come from the germline V gene. CDR3 in amino acids: CASSRNRGVLNTEAFF. The CDR3 DNA reads as TGTGCCAGCAGCAGAAATCGGGGTGTGTTGAACACTGAAGCTTTCTTT. The full variable domain, rest sourced from reference TRBV14 and TRBJ1-1, is EAGVTQFPSHSVIEKGQTVTLRCDPISGHDNLYWYRRVMGKEIKFLLHFVKESKQDESGMPNNRFLAERTGGTYSTLKVQPAELEDSGVYFCASSRNRGVLNTEAFFGQGTRLTVV.

This clonotype was seen at least ten times. The chain recombines TRBV30 with TRBJ2-7; D not resolved. CDR1 and CDR2 (germline): GTSNPN, SVGIG (reference sequence). The CDR3 length is 13 residues. With 7 bases removed from V and 1 base from J, the gap between germline ends came to 14 bases. Here the CDR3 reads CAYESQVSYEQYF. As DNA, the CDR3 is TGTGCCTACGAAAGTCAGGTTTCCTACGAGCAGTACTTC.

This clonotype appeared many times. The chain is built from TRBV12-3 or TRBV12-4 and TRBJ2-1; D remains unclear. V lost 4 bases and J 8 bases, leaving 6 bases between the germline ends. The CDR3 totals 11 residues. The CDR3 region has the DNA TGTGCCAGCAGTTACCTCCATGAGCAGTTCTTC. Encoded protein: CASSYLHEQFF.

The V call is TRBV4-1, the J call TRBJ2-7, with a possible D match to TRBD1 (6 bases). Trimming pared 0 bases from V and 4 bases from J, leaving 16 bases between. The CDR3 length is 16 residues. The germline V gene has CDR1 MGHRA and CDR2 YSYEKL. The CDR3 region is CASSQDVSQGRYEQYF. The CDR3 DNA reads TGCGCCAGCAGCCAAGATGTGTCACAGGGAAGGTACGAGCAGTACTTC.

In this sample, this clonotype turned up many times. The chain carries TRBV28 and TRBJ1-2; unclear D gene. The CDR3 is made up of 16 amino acids. The germline V and J ends were trimmed by 5 bases and 4 bases, with 20 bases remaining between them. Germline lookup yields CDR1 MDHEN and CDR2 SYDVKM. The CDR3, as DNA: TGTGCCAGCAGTCCCCGCCCACGGGGAGATGGCTATGGCTACACCTTC. It translates to CASSPRPRGDGYGYTF.

In this sample, this clonotype turned up many times. V usage is TRBV5-1 and J usage is TRBJ2-5; D is perhaps TRBD1 or TRBD2 (5 bases each). Trimming cost V 4 bases and J 0 bases, with 10 bases left between them. CDR1 and CDR2 from the germline V gene are SGHRS and YFSETQ. This CDR3 has 14 residues. The DNA of the CDR3 is TGCGCCAGCAGCCCCGGGACCTACCAAGAGACCCAGTACTTC. Translated: CASSPGTYQETQYF.

This clonotype was observed at least ten times. The chain uses TRBV28 and TRBJ1-1; D unclear. Looked up from germline, CDR1 is MDHEN and CDR2 is SYDVKM. This CDR3 is 11 amino acids long. V shed 7 bases and J shed 0 bases, with 3 bases lying between them. The CDR3 loop is CASILNTEAFF. In DNA, the CDR3 is TGTGCCAGCATCCTGAACACTGAAGCTTTCTTT.

Many counts were recorded for this clonotype. This chain links TRBV12-5 with TRBJ1-1; D gene uncertain. CDR1 and CDR2 (germline): LGHNT, FRNRAP. V lost 0 bases, J lost 2 bases, and 10 bases lay in between. CDR3 length equals 15 residues. The CDR3, as DNA: TGTGCTAGTGGTTTGGTAGGTGGAGCAAACACTGAAGCTTTCTTT. Protein product: CASGLVGGANTEAFF.